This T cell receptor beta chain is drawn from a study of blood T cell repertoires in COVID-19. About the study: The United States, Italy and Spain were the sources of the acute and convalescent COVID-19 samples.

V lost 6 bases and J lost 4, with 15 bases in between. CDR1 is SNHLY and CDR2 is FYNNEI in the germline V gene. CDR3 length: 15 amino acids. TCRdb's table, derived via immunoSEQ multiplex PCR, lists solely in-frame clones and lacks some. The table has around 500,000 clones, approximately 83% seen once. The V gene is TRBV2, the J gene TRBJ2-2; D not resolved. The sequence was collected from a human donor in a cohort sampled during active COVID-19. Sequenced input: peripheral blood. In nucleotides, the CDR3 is TGTGCCAGCAGGAAAACTGGGCTGGGCACCGGGGAGCTGTTTTTT. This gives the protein CASRKTGLGTGELFF.